The T cell receptor beta chain described here comes from a study of blood T cell repertoires in COVID-19. Study summary: The study drew acute and convalescent COVID-19 samples from the United States, Italy and Spain. Nucleic acid was either cDNA or gDNA, and it came from T cells, B-cell-depleted T cells, or PBMCs.

Source study methods: Amplification of reference gene primers provided the estimated nucleated cell counts. Assay used: immunoSEQ multiplex PCR; TCRdb lists only in-frame clones, some missing. V and J calls and clone size are as listed in that table; D and trimming were resolved from the DNA. The repertoire holds about 73,000 clones, around 83% seen once, with 5% to 6.5% in the top ten. The germline V gene encodes CDR1 SGHDN and CDR2 FVKESK. The length of the CDR3 is 22 residues. The junction had 19 bases not matched to a gene; V was cut back by 0 bases and J by 0 bases. Sequenced input: peripheral blood. This rearrangement joins TRBV14 to TRBJ2-2, with 7 bases that match TRBD1. The source of this sequence is a man aged 45 to 65 with active COVID-19. CDR3 coding DNA: TGTGCCAGCAGCCAAGATGATGGGACCATGGGGCCGGGACAGTCGAACACCGGGGAGCTGTTTTTT. It is translated as CASSQDDGTMGPGQSNTGELFF.